The entry below gives a single T cell receptor beta chain sequence along with its context. Its target is unknown. The PCR employed 60 Vbeta primers together with 13 Jbeta primers. In the authors' methods: Unique TCR beta chains numbered around 80 million in a later analysis, with around 10 million shared. Here immunoSEQ multiplex PCR was the method, and the copy in TCRdb shows in-frame clones only, minus some. The D gene and trimming were derived from the DNA, and the V and J assignments and clone size from that table. The sample contains roughly 92,000 clones, over 70% of which appear only once. Germline V gene lookup returns CDR1 SEHNR and CDR2 FQNEAQ (reference sequence). CDR3 length equals 18 residues. V shed 5 bases and J shed 4 bases, with 26 bases lying between them. The sample is drawn from a study of cytomegalovirus exposure and HLA in healthy donors. Study in general: In an early release, HLA-typed donors contributed some 80 million unique TCR sequences.

Study results and caveats: The analysis excluded some indistinguishable V segments, including TRBV6-2 and TRBV6-3.

The TCR originated in a woman aged 50 to 65 in good health and CMV-seropositive. Sequencing used PBMCs. The chain recombines TRBV7-9 with TRBJ1-2; TRBD1 might be the D (5 bases). The CDR3 DNA is TGTGCCAGCAGCCCATACCGCCATCTCCATAACAGGTCCTATGGCTACACCTTC. Amino acid sequence: CASSPYRHLHNRSYGYTF.